The clone carrying this TCR beta chain showed up many times. TCRdb reanalysed the multiplex PCR reads using MiXCR and keeps one entry per CDR3 protein. The sample shows some 49,000 distinct CDR3 sequences, about 23% of them seen only once. The germline CDR1 and CDR2 sequences are KGHDR and SFDVKD. V lost 6 bases and J lost 9; bases outside the gene matches: 9. The CDR3 contains 14 residues. This record comes from a study of breast tumors, draining lymph nodes, adjacent tissues. Sequenced: breast tumor tissue. The sequence was collected from a female donor with breast cancer. Some clones in this sample may be carry-over from other donors' samples. This rearrangement joins TRBV24-1 to TRBJ1-5, with 8 nucleotides matching TRBD1. The CDR3 nucleotides are TGTGCCACCAGTCCCCAGGGGGCGAGGTCGCCCCAGCATTTT. Translation gives CATSPQGARSPQHF.